This T cell receptor beta chain came from a study of blood T cell repertoires in COVID-19. Only in-frame clones appear in the TCRdb table, and some are missing; sequencing was by immunoSEQ multiplex PCR. The profile shows 250,000 to 350,000 clones, around 84% of them singletons. This CDR3 has 15 residues. Germline V gene data show CDR1 as SGHRS and CDR2 as YFSETQ. Trimming removed 2 bases from V and 2 bases from J; junction bases left unmatched: 7. The chain employs TRBV5-1 and TRBJ2-7; 7 bases match TRBD2. The TCR was taken from a human donor with COVID-19, enrolled during active disease. The donor label of this sample is uncertain. The material sequenced was peripheral blood. The CDR3, as DNA: TGCGCCAGCAGCTTCAATGGCGGGAGCCCCTACGAGCAGTACTTC. It encodes CASSFNGGSPYEQYF. The full variable domain, completed using reference TRBV5-1 and TRBJ2-7, is KAGVTQTPRYLIKTRGQQVTLSCSPISGHRSVSWYQQTPGQGLQFLFEYFSETQRNKGNFPGRFSGRQFSNSRSEMNVSTLELGDSALYLCASSFNGGSPYEQYFGPGTRLTVT.